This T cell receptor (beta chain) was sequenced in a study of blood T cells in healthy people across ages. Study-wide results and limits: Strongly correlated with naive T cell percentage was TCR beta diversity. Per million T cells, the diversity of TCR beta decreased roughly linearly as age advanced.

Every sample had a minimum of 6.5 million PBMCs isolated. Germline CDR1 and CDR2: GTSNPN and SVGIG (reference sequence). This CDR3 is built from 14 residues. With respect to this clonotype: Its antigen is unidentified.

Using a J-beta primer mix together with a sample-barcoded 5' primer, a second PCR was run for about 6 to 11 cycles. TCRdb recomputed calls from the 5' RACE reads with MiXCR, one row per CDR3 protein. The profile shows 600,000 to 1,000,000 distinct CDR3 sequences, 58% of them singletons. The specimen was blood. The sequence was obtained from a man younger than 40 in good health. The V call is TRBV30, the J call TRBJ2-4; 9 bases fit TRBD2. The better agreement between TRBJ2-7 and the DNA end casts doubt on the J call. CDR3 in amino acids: CAWSPLAGSYEQYF. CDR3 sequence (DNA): TGTGCCTGGAGTCCACTAGCGGGTAGTTACGAGCAGTACTTC.